Shown below are 13 T cell receptor beta chains from a single sample sequenced in a study of T cells in women clearing cervical HPV infection. Profiling relied on immunoSEQ multiplex PCR, and the TCRdb table lists in-frame clones only, not all of them. The sample has some 30,000 clones. The source material was blood buffy coat. The receptors stem from a woman between 18 and 69 years old with a cervical HPV16 infection that either progressed to CIN3+ or cleared (not recorded which).

With respect to this clone: The observed sequence ends 3 residues before the CDR3 terminus, with the missing tail filled in from the germline J gene. The chain links TRBV7-6 to TRBJ1-6; D may be TRBD1 (5 bases). The V gene lost 3 bases and the J gene lost 7 bases, with 13 bases spanning the gap. This CDR3 has 15 residues. Per the germline V gene, CDR1 is SGHVS and CDR2 is FNYEAQ. The CDR3 protein is CASSLSGAGNSPLHF. The covered CDR3 bases are TGTGCCAGCAGCTTGAGTGGGGCCGGGAATTCACCC.

Turning to this clone: With the read ending 3 residues before the CDR3 end, the germline J gene is used to fill in that end. The genes are TRBV5-4 and TRBJ2-7, with TRBD2 matching over 7 bases. Unmatched junction bases numbered 7, after V lost 2 bases and J lost 5 bases. Germline assignment: CDR1 SGHNT and CDR2 YYREEE (reference sequence). The CDR3 has 14 amino acids. The covered CDR3 bases are TGTGCCAGCAGCTTCAGCGGGATTCAGAACGAG. This encodes CASSFSGIQNE. In full, the CDR3 is CASSFSGIQNEQYF.

Turning to this clone: The read terminates 3 residues before the CDR3 end, so the remaining end is supplied by the germline J gene. The chain employs TRBV15 and TRBJ2-2; perhaps D is TRBD1 or TRBD2 (5 bases each). CDR1 and CDR2 from the germline V gene are LNHNV and YYDKDF (reference sequence). The CDR3 has 14 residues. Trimming cost V 5 bases and J 5 bases, with 12 bases left between them. The sequenced CDR3 bases are TGTGCCACCAGCGGCCAGAGGGGTACCGGGGAG. Residues: CATSGQRGTGE. In full, the CDR3 reads CATSGQRGTGELFF.

Of note for this clone: The read terminates 3 residues ahead of where the CDR3 ends, so the germline J gene completes it. The chain joins TRBV5-1 to TRBJ2-7; 10 positions agree with TRBD2. V trimming: 0 bases; J trimming: 6 bases; junction bases outside the gene matches: 3. The CDR3 has 14 amino acids. Germline CDR1 and CDR2: SGHRS and YFSETQ. CDR3 bases read: TGCGCCAGCAGCTTGGCTAGCGGGGGAAGCGAG. It is translated as CASSLASGGSE. The complete CDR3 reads CASSLASGGSEQYF.

Of note for this clone: From the germline J gene comes the end of the CDR3, since the read stops 3 residues before it. This chain connects TRBV7-2 to TRBJ2-7; no definite D call. The CDR3 consists of 17 residues. Trimming removed 0 bases at V and 0 bases at J, with 15 bases between. The germline V gene encodes CDR1 SGHTA and CDR2 FQGNSA. CDR3 DNA (partial): TGTGCCAGCAGCTTAGCGAACAGTGCGCATATCTCCTACGAG. Translation gives CASSLANSAHISYE. The whole CDR3 region reads CASSLANSAHISYEQYF. The full variable domain, in which reference TRBV7-2 and TRBJ2-7 provide the parts outside the CDR3, is GAGVSQSPSNKVTEKGKDVELRCDPISGHTALYWYRQSLGQGLEFLIYFQGNSAPDKSGLPSDRFSAERTGGSVSTLTIQRTQQEDSAVYLCASSLANSAHISYEQYFGPGTRLTVT.

This CDR3 is CSARPRGGLSSYEQYF. The covered CDR3 bases are TGCAGTGCTAGACCAAGGGGGGGTCTTAGCTCCTACGAG. The V and J genes are TRBV20-1 and TRBJ2-7; a weak D match, TRBD2 (7 bases). The DNA ends 3 residues before the CDR3 does, and the rest of the CDR3 is filled in from the germline J gene. This CDR3 comprises 16 residues. The germline V gene has CDR1 DFQATT and CDR2 SNEGSKA (reference sequence). V lost 2 bases, J lost 0 bases, and 17 bases lay in between.

About this clone: The missing CDR3 end, 3 residues past where the read stops, is filled in from the germline J gene. This sequence joins TRBV12-3 or TRBV12-4 and TRBJ1-1; 10 positions agree with TRBD1. With V trimmed by 6 bases and J by 1 base, 8 bases remained unmatched. The CDR3 length is 16 residues. Partial CDR3 DNA: TGTGCCAGCAGAACGACAGGGGGCACGCGGAACACTGAA. Translating it yields CASRTTGGTRNTE. The CDR3, in full, reads CASRTTGGTRNTEAFF.

Note on this clone: Read coverage stops 3 residues before the CDR3 terminus; the germline J gene supplies the remainder. Other DNA sequences in this specimen translate into the identical CDR3. This chain joins TRBV19 and TRBJ1-3, with D maybe TRBD1 (5 bases). Germline-derived CDR1 and CDR2 are LNHDA and SQIVND (reference sequence). The germline V and J ends were trimmed by 2 bases and 0 bases, with 11 bases remaining between them. CDR3 size: 16 residues. CDR3 sequence: CASSIQGSGSGNTIYF. CDR3 DNA (partial): TGTGCCAGTAGTATACAGGGATCGGGCTCTGGAAACACC.

A note on this clone: The CDR3 extends 3 residues past the end of the read, so its final part is completed from the germline J gene. The V and J genes are TRBV19 and TRBJ2-1; 15 positions agree with TRBD2. This CDR3 is built from 18 residues. The V gene end was trimmed by 2 bases and the J gene end by 6 bases; junction bases not matched to a gene: 8. CDR1 is LNHDA, CDR2 SQIVND, per germline (reference sequence). The CDR3 loop is CASSIRGLAGGGFNEQFF. Partial CDR3 DNA: TGTGCCAGTAGTATACGGGGACTAGCGGGAGGTGGTTTCAATGAG. The full variable domain, in which reference TRBV19 and TRBJ2-1 provide the parts outside the CDR3, is DGGITQSPKYLFRKEGQNVTLSCEQNLNHDAMYWYRQDPGQGLRLIYYSQIVNDFQKGDIAEGYSVSREKKESFPLTVTSAQKNPTAFYLCASSIRGLAGGGFNEQFFGPGTRLTVL.

Notes on this clone: The CDR3 end lies 3 residues beyond the end of the read and is filled in from the germline J gene. The gene calls are TRBV7-9 and TRBJ1-2; D call uncertain. This CDR3 is built from 15 residues. Germline CDR1 and CDR2: SEHNR and FQNEAQ (reference sequence). CDR3 region: CASSFSGIGNNDYTF. CDR3 DNA (partial): TGTGCCAGCAGCTTTAGCGGGATTGGTAACAATGAC.

On this clone itself: Read coverage stops 3 residues before the CDR3 terminus; the germline J gene supplies the remainder. The V and J genes are TRBV2 and TRBJ2-2; D is possibly TRBD2 (6 bases). The germline gives CDR1 SNHLY, CDR2 FYNNEI. This CDR3 has 14 residues. V lost 5 bases, J lost 8 bases, and 15 bases lay in between. The CDR3 is CASSPRPAGGELFF. The sequenced part of the CDR3 DNA is TGTGCCAGCAGTCCGCGGCCCGCGGGGGGGGAG.

On this clone: The read comes to an end 3 residues before the CDR3 does, leaving the germline J gene to fill in the end. The J gene is TRBJ2-7, the V gene TRBV28, with D perhaps matching TRBD1 (5 bases). The length of the CDR3 is 16 residues. The germline V gene encodes CDR1 MDHEN and CDR2 SYDVKM. Trimming pared 4 bases from V and 2 bases from J, leaving 18 bases between. The CDR3 spells CASSSYTDISPYEQYF. The sequenced part of the CDR3 DNA is TGTGCCAGCAGTTCTTATACGGACATTTCCCCCTACGAG.

On this clone itself: The CDR3 end is not reached by the read, which stops 3 residues before it; the germline J gene fills it in. The rearrangement joins TRBV20-1 to TRBJ1-6, with 8 bases identical to TRBD1. The CDR3 extends over 13 amino acids. Germline assignment: CDR1 DFQATT and CDR2 SNEGSKA (reference sequence). Trimming at V came to 2 bases and at J to 10 bases, leaving 4 bases not matched to a gene. The covered CDR3 bases are TGCAGTGCTAGACTACAGGGGGGGTCACCC. Translation: CSARLQGGSP. The complete CDR3 reads CSARLQGGSPLHF.